This T cell receptor (beta chain) comes out of a study of CD8 T cells in ankylosing spondylitis. TCRdb recomputed calls from the 5' RACE reads with MiXCR, one row per CDR3 protein. This table holds about 280,000 distinct CDR3 sequences, 15% to 25% found once. The sequence derives from a male donor with ankylosing spondylitis or in good health (not recorded which). The sequenced sample consisted of blood, either unsorted or a sorted T cell fraction (not recorded which).

The CDR3 here is CAISRASGGASHEQFF. The CDR3 region has the DNA TGTGCCATCAGCCGGGCCAGCGGGGGGGCGAGTCATGAGCAGTTCTTC. V usage is TRBV10-3 and J usage is TRBJ2-1, with 10 bases lining up with TRBD2. This CDR3 has 16 amino acids. V lost 6 bases, J lost 8 bases, and 13 bases stayed unmatched. In germline, CDR1 is ENHRY, CDR2 SYGVKD.